The 10 T cell receptor beta chains given below trace back to one sample, sequenced in a study of shared clonotypes between healthy human individuals. TCRdb keeps only in-frame clones here, not all; method: immunoSEQ multiplex PCR. The data hold roughly 1,500,000 clones, with under 99% observed a single time. Sequenced: naive CD4+ T cells sorted from blood. The subset denotes: CD45RA+ positively selected. Receptor source: a man aged 30-40 years in good health.

This chain links TRBV5-1 with TRBJ2-3; D remains unclear. V gave up 2 bases and J gave up 7 bases, with 8 bases separating them. The CDR3 runs 12 residues. Per germline, CDR1 SGHRS and CDR2 YFSETQ. The CDR3 nucleotides are TGCGCCAGCAGCTTAAGGGCGCATACGCAGTATTTT. Protein product: CASSLRAHTQYF.

This chain joins TRBV21-1 and TRBJ1-5; the D call of TRBD1 is as the table states it, not checked on the DNA. TRBV21-1 is a pseudogene segment. This CDR3 spans 13 amino acids. The CDR3 DNA reads as TGTGCCAGCAGCAAAGAACAGGGCCAGCCCCAGCATTTT. Its translation: CASSKEQGQPQHF.

The chain has TRBV29-1 and TRBJ2-6, with TRBD1 as a possible D gene (6 bases). This CDR3 region has 17 residues. Germline V CDR1 and CDR2: SQVTM, ANQGSEA. V was trimmed by 7 bases and J by 0 bases, leaving 19 bases between them. CDR3 in amino acids: CSAADRNRDSGANVLTF. The CDR3 DNA reads as TGCAGCGCCGCCGACCGCAACAGGGACTCTGGGGCCAACGTCCTGACTTTC.

Concerning this clone itself: Other DNA sequences within the sample encode an identical CDR3. The V call is TRBV7-2, the J call TRBJ2-3, with D unclear. This CDR3 region has 12 residues. Trimming shortened V by 5 bases and J by 2 bases, and 5 bases separated the two germline ends. CDR1 and CDR2 from the germline V gene are SGHTA and FQGNSA. This chain's CDR3 is CASSRPTDTQYF. The CDR3 DNA reads TGTGCCAGCAGCCGACCCACAGATACGCAGTATTTT.

The V call is TRBV5-1, the J call TRBJ1-2; D unresolved. This CDR3 has 16 residues. Germline loops: CDR1 SGHRS, CDR2 YFSETQ. Trimming stripped 4 bases from V and 4 bases from J, with 20 bases between. CDR3 nucleotide sequence: TGCGCCAGCAGCCTGGCGGGTGGGGAGATAACCTATGGCTACACCTTC. Protein product: CASSLAGGEITYGYTF.

In the case of this clone: In the same sample, other DNA sequences code for this CDR3. V and J are TRBV7-9 and TRBJ2-5; 7 bases are a match to TRBD1. CDR3 length equals 14 residues. V lost 5 bases to trimming and J lost 5 bases; unmatched junction nucleotides: 8. Germline loops: CDR1 SEHNR, CDR2 FQNEAQ (reference sequence). CDR3 loop: CASSPRQGQETQYF. In nucleotides, the CDR3 is TGTGCCAGCAGCCCCAGACAGGGACAGGAGACCCAGTACTTC.

The chain carries TRBV30 and TRBJ1-2, with D possibly TRBD1 on 6 matching bases. Germline V lookup: CDR1 GTSNPN, CDR2 SVGIG (reference sequence). CDR3 size: 15 residues. Trimming stripped 3 bases from V and 0 bases from J, with 14 bases between. The CDR3 loop reads CAWSEGGRANYGYTF. The CDR3 nucleotides are TGTGCCTGGAGCGAAGGGGGGCGAGCTAACTATGGCTACACCTTC.

CDR3 in amino acids: CASSVVAPNTGELFF. CDR3 nucleotides: TGTGCCAGCAGTGTAGTAGCTCCGAACACCGGGGAGCTGTTTTTT. The chain couples TRBV2 to TRBJ2-2; D is uncertain. CDR1 is SNHLY and CDR2 is FYNNEI in the germline V gene. V lost 4 bases and J 0 bases, leaving 9 bases between the germline ends. The CDR3 sequence is 15 residues long.

The chain combines TRBV19 with TRBJ2-3, with TRBD2 matching 8 bases. The CDR3 spans 16 residues. Trimming took 5 bases from V and 0 from J; bases not matched to a gene: 7. Germline V gene data show CDR1 as LNHDA and CDR2 as SQIVND (reference sequence). CDR3 DNA: TGTGCCAGTAGTCCCGGGGGGGGAGATAGCACAGATACGCAGTATTTT. Translated, it gives CASSPGGGDSTDTQYF.

This sequence joins TRBV2 and TRBJ1-5; D gene ambiguous. V was clipped by 1 base and J by 5 bases, with 6 bases between them. The V gene's germline CDR1 is SNHLY and CDR2 FYNNEI. The CDR3 is 13 amino acids. The CDR3 bases are TGTGCCAGCAGTGAAGGTACTTATCAGCCCCAGCATTTT. Encoded protein: CASSEGTYQPQHF.